Sequencing of this T cell receptor (beta chain) was carried out in a study of CD8 T cells in ankylosing spondylitis. Regarding the study as a whole: Reported data indicate significant enrichment of disease-linked clones within matched ankylosing spondylitis synovial fluid. Blood of patients with ankylosing spondylitis appeared to be characterized by a TCR beta motif of about eight highly homologous variants.

TCRdb redid the calling of the 5' RACE reads with MiXCR, one entry per CDR3 protein. The data contain about 800,000 distinct CDR3 sequences, about 11% of them singletons. This CDR3 is built from 15 residues. Germline CDR1 reads DFQATT; CDR2 reads SNEGSKA (reference sequence). V lost 3 bases and J 0 bases, leaving 13 bases between the germline ends. This clonotype appeared a few times. Its antigen is undetermined. This sequence was found in a male donor with ankylosing spondylitis. Material for sequencing was blood, either unsorted or a sorted T cell fraction (not recorded which). The rearrangement joins TRBV20-1 to TRBJ2-3; tentatively, D is TRBD2 (5 bases). CDR3 sequence: CSARKRIPSTDTQYF. The CDR3 nucleotides are TGCAGTGCTAGGAAGCGGATCCCTAGCACAGATACGCAGTATTTT.